This TCR beta chain derives from a study of early T cells in non-severe SARS-CoV-2 infection. MiXCR was run by TCRdb on the 5' RACE reads, yielding one entry per CDR3 protein. Of roughly 80,000 distinct CDR3 sequences in the sample, around 11% were seen once. The CDR3 is 14 residues long. In germline, CDR1 is SGHNT, CDR2 YENEEA. V lost 1 base and J lost 3; bases outside the gene matches: 0. The clonotype comes from an adult who was a healthcare worker with PCR-confirmed SARS-CoV-2 infection or an uninfected control (not recorded which). The chain has TRBV11-3 and TRBJ2-3, with 8 bases aligning to TRBD2. The sample consisted of whole blood, taken at baseline. Written as DNA, the CDR3 is TGTGCCAGCAGCTTAGTAGCGGGGACAGATACGCAGTATTTT. Amino acids: CASSLVAGTDTQYF. The variable domain in full, with the rest retrieved from reference TRBV11-3 and TRBJ2-3, is EAGVVQSPRYKIIEKKQPVAFWCNPISGHNTLYWYLQNLGQGPELLIRYENEEAVDDSQLPKDRFSAERLKGVDSTLKIQPAELGDSAVYLCASSLVAGTDTQYFGPGTRLTVL.